The 32 T cell receptor beta chains reported below all come from one sample, sequenced in a study of OX40 agonist ivuxolimab in advanced cancers. The table came from immunoSEQ multiplex PCR; TCRdb's copy has only in-frame clones and leaves some out. The sample yields approximately 130,000 clones, approximately 90% seen once. The source was CD4+ or CD8+ T cells sorted from blood, collected in a trial of the OX40 agonist ivuxolimab. These receptors all come from an adult with an advanced solid tumor such as melanoma, head and neck, liver or kidney cancer.

V is TRBV4-3 and J is TRBJ2-1; no reliable D call. There are 15 residues in the CDR3. Per germline, CDR1 LGHNA and CDR2 YSLEER. Trimming took 0 bases from V and 10 from J, leaving 16 bases between them. The CDR3 nucleotides read TGCGCCAGCAGCCAAGATCTGACAACCGATCCGGAGCAGTTCTTC. This codes for CASSQDLTTDPEQFF.

This sequence joins TRBV29-1 and TRBJ1-2; D may be TRBD1 (6 bases). Germline lookup yields CDR1 SQVTM and CDR2 ANQGSEA. With 1 base removed from V and 1 base from J, the gap between germline ends came to 10 bases. The CDR3 consists of 14 residues. The CDR3 DNA follows: TGCAGCGTTGAAGGGGACATCGATAACTATGGCTACACCTTC. Translating it yields CSVEGDIDNYGYTF.

This clone was picked up a small number of times. The gene calls are TRBV7-9 and TRBJ2-7; possibly TRBD1 for D (5 bases). CDR3 length: 18 residues. Germline-derived CDR1 and CDR2 are SEHNR and FQNEAQ (reference sequence). Deletions cut 2 bases from V and 5 bases from J, with 25 bases between. Written as DNA, the CDR3 is TGTGCCAGCAGCTTAATCAAAAACGCAGGGTTCCCGGAGAACGAGCAGTACTTC. Amino acids: CASSLIKNAGFPENEQYF.

The chain links TRBV5-1 to TRBJ1-2; the D is unclear. The germline V and J ends were trimmed by 1 base and 0 bases, with 10 bases remaining between them. The CDR3 consists of 15 residues. Germline lookup yields CDR1 SGHRS and CDR2 YFSETQ. CDR3: CASSLIPGANYGYTF. CDR3 DNA sequence: TGCGCCAGCAGCTTGATACCAGGAGCTAACTATGGCTACACCTTC.

The chain carries TRBV10-2 and TRBJ2-1; D ambiguous. Trimming shortened V by 7 bases and J by 6 bases, and 16 bases separated the two germline ends. The CDR3 spans 14 residues. The germline gives CDR1 WSHSY, CDR2 SAAADI. The CDR3 bases are TGCGCCAGCAACACCCCGTCCGGCGGCAATGAGCAGTTCTTC. This gives the protein CASNTPSGGNEQFF.

The rearrangement joins TRBV27 to TRBJ1-5; 9 bases agree with TRBD1. The CDR3 loop spans 15 amino acids. CDR1 and CDR2 from the germline V gene are MNHEY and SMNVEV (reference sequence). J lost 1 base, V lost 6 bases, and 4 bases had no gene match. Written as DNA, the CDR3 is TGTGCCAGCAGGACAGGGGGGGCCAGCAATCAGCCCCAGCATTTT. Translation: CASRTGGASNQPQHF.

V gene TRBV19 combines with J gene TRBJ2-5; the match to TRBD2 covers 7 bases. The length of the CDR3 is 16 residues. Germline V gives CDR1 LNHDA, CDR2 SQIVND (reference sequence). Losses at the gene ends were 6 bases for V and 0 bases for J; bases not matched to a gene: 10. The CDR3 DNA is TGTGCCAGTAGACCACACATAACTAGCGACCAAGAGACCCAGTACTTC. Protein product: CASRPHITSDQETQYF.

V is TRBV27 and J is TRBJ1-1; D is unresolved. Germline V CDR1 and CDR2: MNHEY, SMNVEV (reference sequence). V lost 8 bases and J lost 6, with 13 bases in between. CDR3 length equals 12 residues. CDR3 amino acids: CASRGRWAEAFF. In DNA form, the CDR3 reads TGTGCCAGCCGTGGACGTTGGGCTGAAGCTTTCTTT.

This clone was detected once. The chain carries TRBV28 and TRBJ1-5, with D possibly matching TRBD1 (5 bases). Germline values: CDR1 MDHEN, CDR2 SYDVKM. The CDR3 is 15 amino acids. The V end was cut by 1 base, the J end by 6 bases, with 13 bases between. In DNA, the CDR3 is TGTGCCAGCAGTTTATCACAGGTGGCCGGTCAGCCCCAGCATTTT. Its protein is CASSLSQVAGQPQHF.

J is TRBJ1-1 and V is TRBV28; D is uncertain. The CDR3 length is 15 residues. V dropped 8 bases and J dropped 5 bases, with 21 bases sitting between them. Germline CDR1 is MDHEN and CDR2 is SYDVKM. The CDR3 is CASLVPDSTRTEAFF. CDR3 nucleotide sequence: TGTGCCAGCCTAGTGCCCGACTCAACTCGTACTGAAGCTTTCTTT.

This chain links TRBV7-2 with TRBJ2-1, with 10 bases identical to TRBD2. The length of the CDR3 is 19 residues. CDR1 is SGHTA and CDR2 is FQGNSA in the germline V gene. Unmatched junction bases numbered 13, after V lost 2 bases and J lost 3 bases. CDR3 in DNA: TGTGCCAGCAGCTTATGGAACCTAGCGGGAGTGGAGGGCTACAATGAGCAGTTCTTC. This encodes CASSLWNLAGVEGYNEQFF.

The V and J genes are TRBV28 and TRBJ1-5; D may be TRBD1 (5 bases). The CDR3 runs to 15 residues. Trimming cost V 6 bases and J 5 bases, with 17 bases left between them. Germline-derived CDR1 and CDR2 are MDHEN and SYDVKM. The CDR3: CASSSPGLTHQPQHF. The CDR3 nucleotides are TGTGCCAGCAGCTCACCGGGACTGACTCATCAGCCCCAGCATTTT.

The V and J genes are TRBV9 and TRBJ1-3; a weak D match, TRBD1 (6 bases). The CDR3 length is 17 residues. V was clipped by 4 bases and J by 2 bases, with 19 bases between them. Germline V gives CDR1 SGDLS, CDR2 YYNGEE. The CDR3 nucleotides are TGTGCCAGCAGCTCGCCCAGGGCAGGGGTGACTGGAAACACCATATATTTT. Translated, it gives CASSSPRAGVTGNTIYF.

This clone was seen a few times. CDR3 in amino acids: CASTTGGQPQHF. The DNA for the CDR3 is TGTGCCAGCACCACCGGGGGTCAGCCCCAGCATTTT. This chain uses TRBV28 with TRBJ1-5, with D possibly being TRBD1 (5 bases). Germline lookup yields CDR1 MDHEN and CDR2 SYDVKM. The CDR3 is 12 residues long. Trimming stripped 7 bases from V and 6 bases from J, with 10 bases between.

The rearrangement links TRBV7-2 to TRBJ2-7, with 9 positions matching TRBD1. Germline trimming cut 5 bases from V and 7 bases from J; bases unmatched to any gene: 12. Per germline, CDR1 SGHTA and CDR2 FQGNSA. The CDR3 is 15 amino acids. The CDR3 loop reads CASSPEGTGSREQYF. The CDR3 DNA reads as TGTGCCAGCAGCCCCGAAGGGACAGGGTCGCGGGAGCAGTACTTC.

This chain links TRBV7-6 with TRBJ2-7, with 8 bases fitting TRBD2. CDR1 is SGHVS, CDR2 FNYEAQ, per germline. J lost 5 bases, V lost 5 bases, and 8 bases had no gene match. The length of the CDR3 is 14 residues. Here the CDR3 reads CASSPGGAWDEQYF. The CDR3 nucleotides are TGTGCCAGCAGCCCGGGGGGGGCTTGGGACGAGCAGTACTTC. Combining the CDR3 with reference TRBV7-6 and TRBJ2-7 gives the whole variable domain GAGVSQSPRYKVTKRGQDVALRCDPISGHVSLYWYRQALGQGPEFLTYFNYEAQQDKSGLPNDRFSAERPEGSISTLTIQRTEQRDSAMYRCASSPGGAWDEQYFGPGTRLTVT.

V gene TRBV30 combines with J gene TRBJ1-2; D is possibly TRBD1 (6 bases). V lost 4 bases to trimming and J lost 1 base, with 10 bases between them. This CDR3 is 13 amino acids long. Germline assignment: CDR1 GTSNPN and CDR2 SVGIG (reference sequence). The CDR3 here is CAWTGQLNYGYTF. CDR3 in DNA: TGTGCCTGGACAGGACAGCTTAACTATGGCTACACCTTC.

This rearrangement joins TRBV5-1 to TRBJ2-2; no clear D. The CDR3 is 15 residues long. V lost 4 bases and J lost 2, with 12 bases in between. In germline, CDR1 is SGHRS, CDR2 YFSETQ. The CDR3 protein is CASSPGPPNTGELFF. CDR3 nucleotides: TGCGCCAGCAGCCCCGGGCCTCCTAACACCGGGGAGCTGTTTTTT. Supplemented by reference TRBV5-1 and TRBJ2-2, the full variable domain reads KAGVTQTPRYLIKTRGQQVTLSCSPISGHRSVSWYQQTPGQGLQFLFEYFSETQRNKGNFPGRFSGRQFSNSRSEMNVSTLELGDSALYLCASSPGPPNTGELFFGEGSRLTVL.

V is TRBV29-1 and J is TRBJ1-1; 8 nucleotides agree with TRBD1. J gave up 3 bases and V 4 bases, and 1 base lay outside the gene matches. Looked up from germline, CDR1 is SQVTM and CDR2 is ANQGSEA. The CDR3 is made up of 12 amino acids. CDR3 protein: CSVGQGYTEAFF. The DNA of the CDR3 is TGCAGCGTTGGACAGGGGTACACTGAAGCTTTCTTT. Variable domain in full (rest from reference TRBV29-1 and TRBJ1-1): SAVISQKPSRDICQRGTSLTIQCQVDSQVTMMFWYRQQPGQSLTLIATANQGSEATYESGFVIDKFPISRPNLTFSTLTVSNMSPEDSSIYLCSVGQGYTEAFFGQGTRLTVV.

This rearrangement joins TRBV28 to TRBJ1-2; 8 bases fit TRBD1. Trimming cost V 6 bases and J 5 bases; bases outside gene matches: 14. The CDR3 runs to 16 residues. In germline, CDR1 is MDHEN, CDR2 SYDVKM. The CDR3 bases are TGTGCCAGCAGCCGACCCTCCGAGACAGGGGATTATGGCTACACCTTC. Translating it yields CASSRPSETGDYGYTF.

The chain employs TRBV6-6 and TRBJ2-7, with 7 bases lining up with TRBD1. This CDR3 contains 13 residues. J was trimmed by 3 bases and V by 5 bases; bases with no gene match: 4. Germline values: CDR1 MNHNY, CDR2 SVGAGI (reference sequence). Here the CDR3 DNA reads TGTGCCAGCAGTAGGGGACAGAACTACGAGCAGTACTTC. This encodes CASSRGQNYEQYF.

This chain connects TRBV5-1 to TRBJ2-1; D may be TRBD1 or TRBD2 (5 bases each). CDR1 is SGHRS and CDR2 is YFSETQ in the germline V gene. Trimming shortened V by 2 bases and J by 9 bases, and 21 bases separated the two germline ends. The CDR3 runs to 16 residues. The CDR3 loop reads CASSLDYPLRGVEQFF. CDR3 in DNA: TGCGCCAGCAGCTTAGACTACCCGCTTCGGGGCGTTGAGCAGTTCTTC.

This chain links TRBV2 with TRBJ2-2, with no clear D. The CDR3 consists of 15 residues. In germline, CDR1 is SNHLY, CDR2 FYNNEI. Trimming left V 4 bases short and J 1 base short, with 10 bases between. The CDR3 sequence: CASSVVSLNTGELFF. CDR3 DNA: TGTGCCAGCAGTGTGGTGAGTCTGAACACCGGGGAGCTGTTTTTT.

This chain's CDR3 is CASSATGGRTDTQYF. DNA of the CDR3: TGTGCCAGCAGCGCGACAGGGGGACGCACAGATACGCAGTATTTT. This chain links TRBV5-4 with TRBJ2-3; TRBD1 aligns across 9 bases. With 4 bases clipped from V and 1 base from J, the junction kept 4 bases outside the gene matches. Germline lookup yields CDR1 SGHNT and CDR2 YYREEE (reference sequence). The CDR3 length is 15 residues.

This chain links TRBV6-1 with TRBJ1-2, with TRBD1 identical over 9 bases. The germline V gene has CDR1 MNHNS and CDR2 SASEGT. After removal of 6 bases from V and 2 bases from J, the junction contained 1 base not matched to a gene. The CDR3 is made up of 13 amino acids. The CDR3 DNA sequence: TGTGCCAGCAGACAGGGGGCGAACTATGGCTACACCTTC. Encoded protein: CASRQGANYGYTF.

The genes are TRBV27 and TRBJ1-5, with TRBD1 identical over 7 bases. This CDR3 has 17 amino acids. Germline CDR1 and CDR2: MNHEY and SMNVEV (reference sequence). Trimming at V came to 8 bases and at J to 2 bases, leaving 15 bases not matched to a gene. The CDR3 spells CASAGGRGQSRNQPQHF. The CDR3 DNA follows: TGTGCCAGCGCCGGCGGGAGGGGGCAGTCTCGCAATCAGCCCCAGCATTTT.

The rearrangement links TRBV7-9 to TRBJ2-7, with D uncertain. The germline CDR1 and CDR2 sequences are SEHNR and FQNEAQ (reference sequence). Trimming shortened V by 8 bases and J by 3 bases, and 5 bases separated the two germline ends. This CDR3 contains 10 residues. CDR3 region: CASSGYEQYF. In DNA form, the CDR3 reads TGTGCCAGCTCCGGCTACGAGCAGTACTTC.

This clone has more than one count but fewer than ten. This rearrangement joins TRBV28 to TRBJ1-1, with D unresolved. CDR1 MDHEN and CDR2 SYDVKM come from the germline V gene. V was shortened by 5 bases and J by 3 bases, with 4 bases between the two germline ends. This CDR3 is 11 amino acids long. CDR3 in amino acids: CASSVYTEAFF. The CDR3 DNA follows: TGTGCCAGCAGTGTCTACACTGAAGCTTTCTTT.

This chain uses TRBV19 with TRBJ2-1; D is perhaps TRBD2 (5 bases). Trimming removed 3 bases at V and 4 bases at J, with 13 bases between. This CDR3 comprises 15 residues. CDR1 and CDR2 from the germline V gene are LNHDA and SQIVND (reference sequence). CDR3 in DNA: TGTGCCAGTAGTATGGAGCTAGGAGGTTACAATGAGCAGTTCTTC. Translated: CASSMELGGYNEQFF.

This clone was seen a single time. The CDR3 loop reads CASSVSKNSDTQYF. CDR3 nucleotide sequence: TGTGCCAGTAGTGTAAGTAAGAACTCAGATACGCAGTATTTT. The chain is built from TRBV19 and TRBJ2-3, with no clear D. Trimming cost V 5 bases and J 4 bases, with 13 bases left between them. The germline V gene encodes CDR1 LNHDA and CDR2 SQIVND (reference sequence). The CDR3 runs to 14 residues. Looking up the rest from reference TRBV19 and TRBJ2-3 gives the full variable domain: DGGITQSPKYLFRKEGQNVTLSCEQNLNHDAMYWYRQDPGQGLRLIYYSQIVNDFQKGDIAEGYSVSREKKESFPLTVTSAQKNPTAFYLCASSVSKNSDTQYFGPGTRLTVL.

V is TRBV5-6 and J is TRBJ1-3; D ambiguous. This CDR3 has 14 residues. V lost 2 bases, J lost 1 base, and 7 bases lay in between. In germline, CDR1 is SGHDT, CDR2 YYEEEE. Written as DNA, the CDR3 is TGTGCCAGCAGCTTACGGGGATCTGGAAACACCATATATTTT. This translates into CASSLRGSGNTIYF. Filled out from reference TRBV5-6 and TRBJ1-3, the complete variable domain reads DAGVTQSPTHLIKTRGQQVTLRCSPKSGHDTVSWYQQALGQGPQFIFQYYEEEERQRGNFPDRFSGHQFPNYSSELNVNALLLGDSALYLCASSLRGSGNTIYFGEGSWLTVV.

This clone was found a few times. The chain combines TRBV19 with TRBJ1-2; D is uncertain. The CDR3 sequence is 15 residues long. Per germline, CDR1 LNHDA and CDR2 SQIVND (reference sequence). Between the trimmed V and J ends, which lost 4 bases and 0 bases, there was a span of 12 bases. The CDR3 DNA is TGTGCCAGTAGTAATATCAGAATGGCTAACTATGGCTACACCTTC. Its translation is CASSNIRMANYGYTF. The full variable domain, its missing parts supplied by reference TRBV19 and TRBJ1-2, is DGGITQSPKYLFRKEGQNVTLSCEQNLNHDAMYWYRQDPGQGLRLIYYSQIVNDFQKGDIAEGYSVSREKKESFPLTVTSAQKNPTAFYLCASSNIRMANYGYTFGSGTRLTVV.